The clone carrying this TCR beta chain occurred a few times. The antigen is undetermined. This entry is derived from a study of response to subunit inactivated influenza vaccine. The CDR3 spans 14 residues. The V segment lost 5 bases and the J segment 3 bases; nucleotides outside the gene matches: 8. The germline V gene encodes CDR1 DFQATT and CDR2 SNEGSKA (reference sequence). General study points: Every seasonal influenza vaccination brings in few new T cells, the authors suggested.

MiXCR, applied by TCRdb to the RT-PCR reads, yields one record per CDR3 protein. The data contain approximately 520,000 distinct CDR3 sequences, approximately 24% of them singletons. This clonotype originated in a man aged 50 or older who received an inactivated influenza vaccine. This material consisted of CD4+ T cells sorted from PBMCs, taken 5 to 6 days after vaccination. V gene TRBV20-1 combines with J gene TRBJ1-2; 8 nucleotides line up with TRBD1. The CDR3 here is CSADGQGLDYGYTF. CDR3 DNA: TGCAGTGCTGATGGACAGGGCCTAGACTATGGCTACACCTTC.